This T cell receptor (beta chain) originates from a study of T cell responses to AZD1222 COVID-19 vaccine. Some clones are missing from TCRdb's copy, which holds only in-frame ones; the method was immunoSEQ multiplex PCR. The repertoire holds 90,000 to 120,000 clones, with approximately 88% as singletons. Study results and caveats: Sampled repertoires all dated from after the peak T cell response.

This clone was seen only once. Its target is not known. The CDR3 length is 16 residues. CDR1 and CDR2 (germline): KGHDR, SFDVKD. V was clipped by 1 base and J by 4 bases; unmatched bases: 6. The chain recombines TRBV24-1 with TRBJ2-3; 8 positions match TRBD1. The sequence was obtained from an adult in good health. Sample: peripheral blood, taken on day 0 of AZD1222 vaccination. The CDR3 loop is CATSDLAGGVADTQYF. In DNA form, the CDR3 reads TGTGCCACCAGTGATTTAGCAGGGGGCGTGGCAGATACGCAGTATTTT.